Listed below are T cell receptor beta chains from one sample, sequenced in a study of T cells in narcolepsy. Profiling relied on immunoSEQ multiplex PCR, and the TCRdb table lists in-frame clones only, not all of them. The sample consists of approximately 30,000 clones, 86% of them appearing once. Sequenced material: CD45RA- memory CD4+ T cells from PBMCs. The receptors come from a human donor with narcolepsy. Each CDR3 is given with its conserved first and last residue. A D gene is named only where the DNA matches it firmly. Expanded clones are given a class, and other clones once, few, many or no size at all.

- | TRBJ1-4 | TRBV28 | TRBD1 | TGTGCCAGCAGTGGCGGGACAGGGAATGAAAAACTGTTTTTT | CASSGGTGNEKLFF
- | TRBJ1-2 | TRBV27 | - | TGTGCCAGCAGTCCCAGGCACCCCCCGAACTATGGCTACACCTTC | CASSPRHPPNYGYTF
- | TRBJ2-2 | TRBV25-1 | - | TGTGCCAGCAGTTACTCGTCGAACACCGGGGAGCTGTTTTTT | CASSYSSNTGELFF
once | TRBJ1-1 | TRBV5-4 | - | TGTGCCAGCAGCTCGGGGAGGGGCACTGAAGCTTTCTTT | CASSSGRGTEAFF
- | TRBJ2-3 | TRBV5-1 | TRBD2 | TGCGCCAGCAGCTTAAGGGCGGGGGGGCAAGATACGCAGTATTTT | CASSLRAGGQDTQYF
- | TRBJ1-1 | TRBV18 | - | TGTGCCAGCTCACCAGAGGGTCGGAACACTGAAGCTTTCTTT | CASSPEGRNTEAFF
medium-sized | TRBJ1-2 | TRBV5-1 | TRBD1 | TGCGCCAGCAGCTTGGTCACAGGGGGCTCCGGGATTGGCTACACCTTC | CASSLVTGGSGIGYTF
once | TRBJ1-6 | TRBV9 | TRBD1 | TGTGCCAGCAGCGTAGTAGAGGCAGGGGGTTCACCCCTCCACTTT | CASSVVEAGGSPLHF
- | TRBJ1-2 | TRBV2 | TRBD1 | TGTGCCAGCAGTGAGAGACAGGGCTATGGCTACACCTTC | CASSERQGYGYTF
- | TRBJ1-5 | TRBV27 | - | TGTGCTAGCAGTTTGGACGGGAGGAGCTATCAGCCCCAGCATTTT | CASSLDGRSYQPQHF
- | TRBJ1-5 | TRBV5-1 | - | TGCGCCAGCAGCTTGGTAGGGGATGGGCCCCAGCATTTT | CASSLVGDGPQHF
- | TRBJ2-2 | TRBV5-1 | - | TGCGCCAGCAGTCGGACGGTGAACACCGGGGAGCTGTTTTTT | CASSRTVNTGELFF
- | TRBJ1-6 | TRBV5-8 | TRBD1 | TGTGCCAGCAGCTTCCGGGACAGATATAATTCACCCCTCCACTTT | CASSFRDRYNSPLHF
few | TRBJ2-3 | TRBV2 | - | TGTGCCAGCGCCGCGGGTTCTCGCACAGATACGCAGTATTTT | CASAAGSRTDTQYF
few | TRBJ2-5 | TRBV6-1 | TRBD2 | TGTGCCAGCAGTGACCAGCGGGGGCCGCAAGAGACCCAGTACTTC | CASSDQRGPQETQYF
few | TRBJ1-1 | TRBV4-1 | - | TGCGCCAGCAGCCCCCCGCTATGGCAGGGGAACACTGAAGCTTTCTTT | CASSPPLWQGNTEAFF
few | TRBJ1-1 | TRBV6-4 | - | TGTGCCAGCAGGACAGACCGAGAGAACACTGAAGCTTTCTTT | CASRTDRENTEAFF
- | TRBJ2-1 | TRBV4-2 | - | TGTGCCAGCAGCCAAGATTTGCTAGCCCCCCTCAATGAGCAGTTCTTC | CASSQDLLAPLNEQFF
- | TRBJ1-5 | TRBV6-1 | TRBD1 | TGTGCCAGCAGTGAGGGACAGCAATCCAATCAGCCCCAGCATTTT | CASSEGQQSNQPQHF
- | TRBJ2-3 | TRBV10-1 | - | TGCGCCAGCAGTGAAGGCGGACCCGCCGGAGATACGCAGTATTTT | CASSEGGPAGDTQYF
- | TRBJ2-5 | TRBV2 | TRBD1 | TGTGCCAGCAATACTCAGGGGGTCCAAGAGACCCAGTACTTC | CASNTQGVQETQYF
- | TRBJ2-2 | TRBV12-5 | TRBD1 | TGTGCTAGTGGTTTGGGAGCAACAGGGGCCCGCACCGGGGAGCTGTTTTTT | CASGLGATGARTGELFF
- | TRBJ2-5 | TRBV2 | - | TGTGCCAGCAGTATCTCCCCGGCAGGTGCGCAAGAGACCCAGTACTTC | CASSISPAGAQETQYF
few | TRBJ2-1 | TRBV5-4 | - | TGTGCCAGCAGCCCCGGGATCTTTAACACCTACAATGAGCAGTTCTTC | CASSPGIFNTYNEQFF
- | TRBJ2-2 | TRBV5-5 | - | TGTGCCAGCAGCCCGACGAAGGGCGGTCGGGGTAACACCGGGGAGCTGTTTTTT | CASSPTKGGRGNTGELFF
- | TRBJ2-3 | TRBV5-1 | - | TGCGCCAGCAGCTGGGTCGGTGGGCAAGATACGCAGTATTTT | CASSWVGGQDTQYF
- | TRBJ2-5 | TRBV25-1 | TRBD2 | TGTGCCAGCAGTGGCACCTTAGCGGGGGGGCTGGAGACCCAGTACTTC | CASSGTLAGGLETQYF
- | TRBJ1-1 | TRBV2 | - | TGTGCCAGCAGTGGGGACAAGAACACTGAAGCTTTCTTT | CASSGDKNTEAFF
- | TRBJ2-1 | TRBV29-1 | TRBD1 | TGCAGCGTTGAGGGCAGGGGGCATTACAATGAGCAGTTCTTC | CSVEGRGHYNEQFF
- | TRBJ2-2 | TRBV7-6 | TRBD2 | TGTGCCAGCAGCTTCCGACTAGCGGGGTACACCGGGGAGCTGTTTTTT | CASSFRLAGYTGELFF
once | TRBJ2-1 | TRBV11-2 | - | TGTGCCAGCAGCTCGGACGGACACTACAATGAGCAGTTCTTC | CASSSDGHYNEQFF
- | TRBJ2-2 | TRBV11-1 | - | TGTGCCAGCAGCTTGCCGGGGACGAACACCGGGGAGCTGTTTTTT | CASSLPGTNTGELFF
- | TRBJ2-3 | TRBV15 | - | TGTGCCACCAGCAGAGATTTAAGGGGGGTTTCAGATACGCAGTATTTT | CATSRDLRGVSDTQYF
- | TRBJ2-5 | TRBV2 | - | TGTGCCAGCAAAGGTCAAGAGACCCAGTACTTC | CASKGQETQYF
- | TRBJ1-4 | TRBV2 | - | TGTGCCAGCAGTGAAGCGGCAGGTGTTAATGAAAAACTGTTTTTT | CASSEAAGVNEKLFF
- | TRBJ1-1 | TRBV5-6 | - | TGTGCCAGCAGCTTGAAGGGCGGTAGCACTGAAGCTTTCTTT | CASSLKGGSTEAFF
- | TRBJ1-1 | TRBV7-8 | TRBD1 | TGTGCCAGCAGTGCCGTAGGGGGCCCTGAAGCTTTCTTT | CASSAVGGPEAFF
- | TRBJ1-6 | TRBV15 | TRBD1 | TGTGCCACCAGCAGAGACCCAGGGGGTCTGGATTCACCCCTCCACTTT | CATSRDPGGLDSPLHF
- | TRBJ2-3 | TRBV21-1 | - | TGTGCCAGCAGCAACGGGACTAGCGGGGGGGCCCGCTCAGACACAGATACGCAGTATTTT | CASSNGTSGGARSDTDTQYF
- | TRBJ2-7 | TRBV2 | TRBD2 | TGTGCCAGCCGGTTGGCGGGGGGCCTCGAGCAGTACTTC | CASRLAGGLEQYF
- | TRBJ2-5 | TRBV28 | - | TGTGCCAGCCGTGGGGTCAGCGGCGCAAGGGAGACCCAGTACTTC | CASRGVSGARETQYF
- | TRBJ1-4 | TRBV5-1 | TRBD1 | TGCGCCAGCAGCTTTGGACAGGGGGAAAAACTGTTTTTT | CASSFGQGEKLFF
once | TRBJ1-4 | TRBV6-1 | TRBD1 | TGTGCCAGCAGTTGGAACCAGGGGGCTAATGAAAAACTGTTTTTT | CASSWNQGANEKLFF